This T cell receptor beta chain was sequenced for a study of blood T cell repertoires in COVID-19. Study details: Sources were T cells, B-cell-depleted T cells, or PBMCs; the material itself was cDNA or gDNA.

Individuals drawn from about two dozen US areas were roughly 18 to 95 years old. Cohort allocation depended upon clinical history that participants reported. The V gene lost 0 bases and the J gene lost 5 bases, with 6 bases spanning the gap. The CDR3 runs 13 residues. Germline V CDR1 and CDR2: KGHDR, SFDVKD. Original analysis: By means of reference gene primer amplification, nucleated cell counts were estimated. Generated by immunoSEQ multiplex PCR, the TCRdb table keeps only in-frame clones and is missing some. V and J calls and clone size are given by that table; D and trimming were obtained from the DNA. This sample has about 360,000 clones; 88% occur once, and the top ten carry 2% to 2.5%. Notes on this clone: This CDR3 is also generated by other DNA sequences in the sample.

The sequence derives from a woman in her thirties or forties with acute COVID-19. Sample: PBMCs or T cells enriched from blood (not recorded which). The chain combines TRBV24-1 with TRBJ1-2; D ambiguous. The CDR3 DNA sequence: TGTGCCACCAGTGATTTGCGCGGATATGGCTACACCTTC. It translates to CATSDLRGYGYTF.